This is a list of T cell receptor beta chains from one sample in a study of blood T cells in healthy people across ages. TCRdb reanalysed the 5' RACE reads using MiXCR and keeps one entry per CDR3 protein. The top ten clones hold approximately 17% of a sample with just over 1 million distinct CDR3 sequences, over 35% of them seen once. Sequenced: blood. Receptors were obtained from a woman aged 55 to 70 in good health. CDR3s include the opening cysteine and the closing phenylalanine or tryptophan. D genes are given only for firm matches. Part of the rows lack a size; the others show once, few, many or a class for expanded clones.

>.|TRBV5-6|TRBJ2-5|.
TGTGCCAGCAGCGATACAGGGTTCGCGGAGACCCAGTACTTC
CASSDTGFAETQYF
>.|TRBV20-1|TRBJ2-1|TRBD2
TGCAGTGCCAATCCCCTGGGGGGGGTAGGGGAGGAGCAGTTCTTC
CSANPLGGVGEEQFF
>once|TRBV7-3|TRBJ2-7|TRBD1
TGTGCCAGCAGCTTACATCCTGACAGGGGGCGGGAGGACTACGAGCAGTACTTC
CASSLHPDRGREDYEQYF
>many|TRBV7-9|TRBJ1-1|.
TGTGCCAGCAGCGAGACAGTGAACACTGAAGCTTTCTTT
CASSETVNTEAFF
>.|TRBV5-4|TRBJ2-3|.
TGTGCCAGCAGCCAAGATAGGGTGGGGGATGTAGATACGCAGTATTTT
CASSQDRVGDVDTQYF
>.|TRBV9|TRBJ2-1|.
TGTGCCAGCAGCGTAGTTGTCGGGCCGGGTGAGCAGTTCTTC
CASSVVVGPGEQFF
>.|TRBV5-1|TRBJ2-5|TRBD2
TGCGCCAGCAGCTTGGGGCTGACCGGGCGGGAGCAGTACTTC
CASSLGLTGREQYF
>.|TRBV7-9|TRBJ2-1|TRBD1
TGTGCCAGCAGCTTAGTCTGGTTCGAGACAGGGGGTTCCTCCTACAATGAGCAGTTCTTC
CASSLVWFETGGSSYNEQFF
>.|TRBV7-9|TRBJ2-2|.
TGTGCCAGCAGCTTAGTGACAGAGACGAACACCGGGGAGCTGTTTTTT
CASSLVTETNTGELFF
>many|TRBV6-2/TRBV6-3|TRBJ1-2|TRBD1
TGTGCCAGCAGTTCTCCGGACAGGGGCTATGGCTACACCTTC
CASSSPDRGYGYTF
>.|TRBV4-3|TRBJ2-7|TRBD1
TGCGCCAGCAGCCAAGACCGGGACAGCTCCGACGAGCAGTACTTC
CASSQDRDSSDEQYF
>.|TRBV27|TRBJ2-1|.
TGTGCCAGCAGTTTATCGTTTGGGGGAGCCCGTGTTAAGGATGAGCAGTTCTTC
CASSLSFGGARVKDEQFF
>few|TRBV6-1|TRBJ1-6|.
TGTGCCAGCAGTGAATTGGATTCACCCCTCCACTTT
CASSELDSPLHF
>.|TRBV28|TRBJ2-7|TRBD2
TGTGCCAGCAGTTCGGTAGCGGGAGTCTACGAGCAGTACTTC
CASSSVAGVYEQYF
>.|TRBV12-3/TRBV12-4|TRBJ2-1|.
TGTGCCAGCAGGACGAGGCCTGGGCGGGACTACAATGAGCAGTTCTTC
CASRTRPGRDYNEQFF
>.|TRBV12-3/TRBV12-4|TRBJ2-1|TRBD2
TGTGCCAGCAGTTCGGGACGAGCGGGAGGTAATGAGCAGTTCTTC
CASSSGRAGGNEQFF
>.|TRBV7-6|TRBJ2-7|TRBD2
TGTGCCAGCAGCGCAACCGTGGGACTAACAACCTACGAGCAGTACTTC
CASSATVGLTTYEQYF
>few|TRBV6-6|TRBJ2-7|TRBD2
TGTGCCAGCAGTTCGACTAGCACCGAGCAGTACTTC
CASSSTSTEQYF
>few|TRBV30|TRBJ2-1|.
TGTGCCTGGAGTGGCGGGCCCTACAATGAGCAGTTCTTC
CAWSGGPYNEQFF
>few|TRBV11-2|TRBJ2-5|.
TGTGCCAGCAGCTTAGAAGGGGTAGTAGAAGAGACCCAGTACTTC
CASSLEGVVEETQYF
>.|TRBV20-1|TRBJ2-1|.
TGCAGTGCTAGAGGAATCGGCGGACACAATGAGCAGTTCTTC
CSARGIGGHNEQFF
>.|TRBV27|TRBJ2-4|.
TGTGCCAGCAGTTTATCCTTCGGGGCAGGTATAGCCAAAAACATTCAGTACTTC
CASSLSFGAGIAKNIQYF
>few|TRBV11-2|TRBJ2-7|.
TGTGCCAGCAGCGAAGGTTGGGAGCTCTACGAGCAGTACTTC
CASSEGWELYEQYF
>few|TRBV25-1|TRBJ1-1|.
TGTGCCAGCACCCCGACCGAGAGGAACCAGGCTGAAGCTTTCTTT
CASTPTERNQAEAFF
>.|TRBV13|TRBJ2-7|.
TGTGCCAGTGGGAGGGGGGGCGAGCAGTACTTC
CASGRGGEQYF
>.|TRBV4-1|TRBJ1-1|.
TGCGCCAGCAGCAGGTCAGAATACACTGAAGCTTTCTTT
CASSRSEYTEAFF
>.|TRBV20-1|TRBJ1-5|.
TGCAGTGCCCTCGAGGGACGAGGCAATCAGCCCCAGCATTTT
CSALEGRGNQPQHF
>few|TRBV6-2/TRBV6-3|TRBJ2-7|TRBD2
TGTGCCAGCAGTTTTACTAGCGGGGCCTACGAGCAGTACTTC
CASSFTSGAYEQYF
>many|TRBV27|TRBJ2-1|TRBD2
TGTGCCAGCAGTCCCCCTGGGCTAGCGGATTACAATGAGCAGTTCTTC
CASSPPGLADYNEQFF
>.|TRBV7-9|TRBJ1-6|.
TGTGCCAGCAGCCCTAAGGGGGGGCACTCACCCCTCCACTTT
CASSPKGGHSPLHF
>.|TRBV4-3|TRBJ2-5|.
TGCGCCAGCAGCCAAGATTTGGGGTACAAGCAGTACTTC
CASSQDLGYKQYF
>.|TRBV12-3/TRBV12-4|TRBJ2-7|TRBD2
TGTGCCAGCAGTTTCCTGACTAGCGGGAAATATCATTACAATGAGCAGTACTTC
CASSFLTSGKYHYNEQYF
>.|TRBV20-1|TRBJ2-1|.
TGCAGTGCTAGAGATCAGGGTTCCCCCTTGCGCTCCTACAATGAGCAGTTCTTC
CSARDQGSPLRSYNEQFF
>.|TRBV27|TRBJ1-2|.
TGTGCCAGCAGTGCTACAGGGTATGGCTACACCTTC
CASSATGYGYTF
>once|TRBV7-3|TRBJ1-1|.
TGTGCCGGCAGCTTAAGTTCGGGCAGTGAAGCTTTCTTT
CAGSLSSGSEAFF
>.|TRBV6-1|TRBJ2-7|TRBD2
TGCGCCAGCAGCCGGACTAGCGATTACTCCTACGAGCAGTACTTC
CASSRTSDYSYEQYF
>few|TRBV6-6|TRBJ2-5|TRBD2
TGTGCCAGCAGTGCGACGGGAGGCCAAGAGACCCAGTACTTC
CASSATGGQETQYF
>few|TRBV5-5|TRBJ2-1|TRBD2
TGTGCCAGCAGCTTGAGCCTAGCGGGAGGGGAAAAGCAGTTCTTC
CASSLSLAGGEKQFF
>.|TRBV3-1|TRBJ2-1|.
TGTGCCAGCAGCTACGGGACCCTTGGGAGTGAGCAGTTCTTC
CASSYGTLGSEQFF
>few|TRBV6-5|TRBJ2-7|.
TGTGCCAGCAGTACCCTGGGGGGGACAGTCCTAGGAGAGCAGTACTTC
CASSTLGGTVLGEQYF
>.|TRBV29-1|TRBJ2-1|TRBD1
TGCAGCGAAAGACAGGGATCCTACAATGAGCAGTTCTTC
CSERQGSYNEQFF
>.|TRBV6-2/TRBV6-3|TRBJ1-1|.
TGTGCCAGCAGTTACGGTGAGAGCGAAGCTTTCTTT
CASSYGESEAFF
>few|TRBV7-8|TRBJ1-5|.
TGTGCCAGCAGCGGCGGACGGTACGGTCAGCCCCAGCATTTT
CASSGGRYGQPQHF
>few|TRBV12-3/TRBV12-4|TRBJ2-7|TRBD2
TGTGCCAGCAGTGTTAGCGGGCCTAGCTACGAGCAGTACTTC
CASSVSGPSYEQYF
>.|TRBV7-9|TRBJ2-5|TRBD1
TGTGCCAGCAACCCCGGGACAGGGTATCCCCAGTACTTC
CASNPGTGYPQYF
>few|TRBV2|TRBJ2-6|.
TGTGCCAGCAGCGGGACATACTACTCTGGGGCCAACGTCCTGACTTTC
CASSGTYYSGANVLTF
>few|TRBV20-1|TRBJ2-7|.
TGCAGTGCCACCGACTGGCAATCCTACGAGCAGTACTTC
CSATDWQSYEQYF
>.|TRBV20-1|TRBJ2-6|TRBD1
TGCAGTGCTAGGACCCGGACAGGAACAAGAATGACTGGGGCCAACGTCCTGACTTTC
CSARTRTGTRMTGANVLTF
>few|TRBV6-2/TRBV6-3|TRBJ2-5|TRBD2
TGTGCCAGCAGCAGACTAGCGGGAGGTTCGTTGGGGACCCAGTACTTC
CASSRLAGGSLGTQYF
>few|TRBV20-1|TRBJ2-5|TRBD2
TGCAGTGCTAAAAGGACTAGCGGGAGGTCGGAGACCCAGTACTTC
CSAKRTSGRSETQYF
>.|TRBV5-6|TRBJ2-1|TRBD2
TGTGCCAGCAGCACATCTAGCGGGCGAGAGTTCTTC
CASSTSSGREFF
>many|TRBV28|TRBJ2-1|.
TGTGCCAGCAGTTTAGACTATGAGCAGTTCTTC
CASSLDYEQFF
>.|TRBV7-2|TRBJ2-2|.
TGTGCCAGCAGCTTACGAGGCGGGCCGGTCGGGGAGCTGTTTTTT
CASSLRGGPVGELFF
>.|TRBV7-6|TRBJ2-7|.
TGTGCCAGCAGCCAACCTCCTGGGGGGAGCGAGCAGTACTTC
CASSQPPGGSEQYF
>many|TRBV5-5|TRBJ1-4|.
TGTGCCAGCAGCCCGGGTCCGCATAATGAAAAACTGTTTTTT
CASSPGPHNEKLFF
>few|TRBV6-5|TRBJ2-7|TRBD2
TGTGCCAGCAGTTACTCGTCTAGCGGGAGCATGTACGAGCAGTACTTC
CASSYSSSGSMYEQYF
>.|TRBV20-1|TRBJ2-7|TRBD1
TGCAGTGCCCTAAATGACAGGGGGGAAGACGAGCAGTACTTC
CSALNDRGEDEQYF